Reported below is one TCR beta chain. Its specificity is unknown. A much bigger clone sits one base away, suggesting this may be a read error. The data were taken from a study of Graves' ophthalmopathy and Graves' hyperthyroidism. Study results and caveats: The majority of expanded thyroid clonotypes above 0.001 frequency also occurred in blood. Prediction of ophthalmopathy progression reached 70.59% sensitivity and roughly 72% specificity.

CDR3 regions of TCR beta were amplified from RNA transcripts. First-round RT-PCR with HTBI primers preceded a second-round multiplex PCR. TCRdb reprocessed the multiplex PCR reads via MiXCR and lists one record per CDR3 protein. Here the sample spans 300,000 to 400,000 distinct CDR3 sequences, roughly 15% being singletons. Exclusion applied to patients with other autoimmune diseases, uncontrolled infections, pregnancy or lactation. Diagnosis relied on clinical symptoms, serum thyroxine, TRAb, thyroid ultrasound and orbital computed tomography. There are 15 residues in the CDR3. V lost 4 bases and J lost 2, with 14 bases in between. From germline, CDR1 is MNHEY and CDR2 SVGAGI.

This receptor was taken from an adult man with Graves' ophthalmopathy. Material for sequencing was peripheral blood. The gene calls are TRBV6-5 and TRBJ2-5; D is perhaps TRBD1 (6 bases). CDR3 coding DNA: TGTGCCAGCAGTTGGGGACATCTTTTACAAGAGACCCAGTACTTC. Protein: CASSWGHLLQETQYF.